This TCR beta chain was recovered during a study of blood T cell repertoires in COVID-19. The table came from immunoSEQ multiplex PCR; TCRdb's copy has only in-frame clones and leaves some out. The table shows about 140,000 clones, with around nine tenths occurring only once. The CDR3 is 13 residues long. V was pared by 8 bases and J by 4 bases, with 4 bases of the junction left unmatched. Per germline, CDR1 SGHTA and CDR2 FQGTGA. The chain is built from TRBV7-3 and TRBJ2-5; 10 bases align to TRBD2. Sequences were obtained from peripheral blood. The receptor comes from a human donor in a cohort sampled during active COVID-19. The CDR3 sequence: CASSSGGRETQYF. CDR3 bases: TGTGCCAGCTCTAGCGGGGGTAGAGAGACCCAGTACTTC. The whole variable domain, remainder taken from reference TRBV7-3 and TRBJ2-5, is GAGVSQTPSNKVTEKGKYVELRCDPISGHTALYWYRQSLGQGPEFLIYFQGTGAADDSGLPNDRFFAVRPEGSVSTLKIQRTERGDSAVYLCASSSGGRETQYFGPGTRLLVL.